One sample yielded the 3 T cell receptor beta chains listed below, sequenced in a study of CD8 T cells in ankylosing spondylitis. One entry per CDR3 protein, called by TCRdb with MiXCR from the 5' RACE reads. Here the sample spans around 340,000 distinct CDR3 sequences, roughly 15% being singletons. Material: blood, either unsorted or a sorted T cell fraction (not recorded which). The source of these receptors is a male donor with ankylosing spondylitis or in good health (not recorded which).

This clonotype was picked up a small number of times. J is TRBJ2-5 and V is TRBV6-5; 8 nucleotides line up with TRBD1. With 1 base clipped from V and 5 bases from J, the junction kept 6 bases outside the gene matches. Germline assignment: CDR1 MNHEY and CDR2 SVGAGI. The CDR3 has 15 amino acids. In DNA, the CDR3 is TGTGCCAGCAGTTACTTGACAGGGGAAGGGGAGACCCAGTACTTC. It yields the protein CASSYLTGEGETQYF.

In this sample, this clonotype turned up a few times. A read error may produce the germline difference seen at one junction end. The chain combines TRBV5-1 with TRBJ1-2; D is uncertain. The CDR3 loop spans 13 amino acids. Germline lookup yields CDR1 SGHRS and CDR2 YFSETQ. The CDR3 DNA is TGTGCCAGCAGCTTAGACGGATCCTATGGCTACACCTTC. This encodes CASSLDGSYGYTF. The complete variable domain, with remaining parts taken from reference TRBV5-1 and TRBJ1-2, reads KAGVTQTPRYLIKTRGQQVTLSCSPISGHRSVSWYQQTPGQGLQFLFEYFSETQRNKGNFPGRFSGRQFSNSRSEMNVSTLELGDSALYLCASSLDGSYGYTFGSGTRLTVV.

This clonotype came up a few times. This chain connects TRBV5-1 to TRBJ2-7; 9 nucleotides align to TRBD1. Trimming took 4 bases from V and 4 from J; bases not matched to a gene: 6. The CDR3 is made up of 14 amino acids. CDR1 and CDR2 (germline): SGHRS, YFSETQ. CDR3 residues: CASSEGQGWYEQYF. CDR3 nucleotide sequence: TGCGCCAGCAGCGAGGGACAGGGTTGGTACGAGCAGTACTTC.